This T cell receptor beta chain was recorded in a study of control samples from healthy donors and cancer patients. The method was immunoSEQ multiplex PCR; TCRdb's version includes in-frame clones alone and lacks a portion of them. The sample consists of about 65,000 clones, 90% of them appearing once. Germline V CDR1 and CDR2: ENHRY, SYGVKD. There are 14 residues in the CDR3. V was trimmed by 3 bases and J by 1 base, leaving 9 bases between them. V is TRBV10-3 and J is TRBJ1-1; D call uncertain. What was sequenced was PBMCs. This receptor was identified in a woman aged 45-59 years with colorectal cancer. CDR3 protein: CAISELTGNTEAFF. The DNA for the CDR3 is TGTGCCATCAGTGAACTGACGGGGAACACTGAAGCTTTCTTT.